The 21 T cell receptor beta chains below come from one sample, sequenced in a study of CD8+ T cells in alopecia areata. Treatment indicated: oral pan-JAK inhibitor, 5-10 mg twice daily. RNA extraction and reverse transcription yielded cDNA as sequencing template. The protocol was immunoSEQ multiplex PCR, while the TCRdb copy is restricted to in-frame clones and leaves out a portion. The sample shows over 250,000 clones, around 64% of them seen only once. This material consisted of CD4+ T cells sorted from blood, taken at roughly week 52, from a patient treated with tofacitinib. Source of these receptors: a human donor with alopecia areata.

The V and J genes are TRBV7-9 and TRBJ1-2; TRBD1 matches 9 bases. In germline, CDR1 is SEHNR, CDR2 FQNEAQ (reference sequence). V was pared by 0 bases and J by 5 bases, with 4 bases of the junction left unmatched. The CDR3 contains 15 residues. The CDR3 nucleotides read TGTGCCAGCAGCTTAGCGGCCGGGACAGGGTATGGCTACACCTTC. Its translation is CASSLAAGTGYGYTF.

The chain combines TRBV29-1 with TRBJ1-3; weak D call: TRBD1 (5 bases). Trimming took off 7 bases at V and 11 bases at J, with 15 bases between the two ends. This CDR3 is built from 11 residues. CDR1 SQVTM and CDR2 ANQGSEA come from the germline V gene. CDR3 sequence (DNA): TGCAGCGCCGTGACAGTCGCCGCCATATATTTT. Its protein product is CSAVTVAAIYF.

This clone occurred a few times. The chain employs TRBV7-9 and TRBJ2-2; D gene ambiguous. This CDR3 has 14 residues. Germline V gene data show CDR1 as SEHNR and CDR2 as FQNEAQ (reference sequence). V was shortened by 3 bases and J by 0 bases, with 5 bases between the two germline ends. CDR3 bases: TGTGCCAGCAGCTTCGACTCGAACACCGGGGAGCTGTTTTTT. Its protein is CASSFDSNTGELFF.

The V call is TRBV4-3, the J call TRBJ1-2; D remains unclear. The ends were cut back, 4 bases at V and 2 bases at J, with 20 bases in the middle. This CDR3 is 17 amino acids long. CDR1 is LGHNA, CDR2 YSLEER, per germline. CDR3 DNA: TGCGCCAGCAGCCCTGACAAGAATTTCCGCAACAACTATGGCTACACCTTC. Its protein is CASSPDKNFRNNYGYTF.

A remark on this clone: Additional DNA sequences in this sample encode the identical CDR3. The chain links TRBV5-1 to TRBJ1-2; 7 nucleotides agree with TRBD1. CDR1 is SGHRS, CDR2 YFSETQ, per germline. The CDR3 is made up of 13 amino acids. V lost 4 bases, J lost 2 bases, and 2 bases stayed unmatched. The CDR3 DNA reads TGCGCCAGCAGCCCGGGACAGAACTATGGCTACACCTTC. Amino acids: CASSPGQNYGYTF.

The CDR3 DNA follows: TGCGCCAGCATGTTCCGCTCTGGGGCCAACGTCCTGACTTTC. Its protein product is CASMFRSGANVLTF. The chain combines TRBV5-1 with TRBJ2-6; D is unresolved. The CDR3 contains 14 residues. Per the germline V gene, CDR1 is SGHRS and CDR2 is YFSETQ. V was shortened by 6 bases and J by 0 bases, with 7 bases between the two germline ends. Full variable domain (rest looked up from reference TRBV5-1 and TRBJ2-6): KAGVTQTPRYLIKTRGQQVTLSCSPISGHRSVSWYQQTPGQGLQFLFEYFSETQRNKGNFPGRFSGRQFSNSRSEMNVSTLELGDSALYLCASMFRSGANVLTFGAGSRLTVL.

The chain combines TRBV9 with TRBJ2-5, with TRBD1 identical over 8 bases. J was trimmed by 7 bases and V by 4 bases; bases with no gene match: 6. CDR1 and CDR2 from the germline V gene are SGDLS and YYNGEE. This CDR3 has 13 residues. The chain's CDR3 is CASSLGTGGTQYF. The CDR3, as DNA: TGTGCCAGCAGCCTCGGGACAGGAGGGACCCAGTACTTC.

The CDR3 DNA reads as TGTGCCAGCAGCTTAGCCTTAGCGTGGGAGACCCAGTACTTC. It translates to CASSLALAWETQYF. This chain joins TRBV7-2 and TRBJ2-5; possible D gene TRBD2, 5 bases. The CDR3 runs to 14 residues. Germline-derived CDR1 and CDR2 are SGHTA and FQGNSA. V shed 0 bases and J shed 5 bases, with 10 bases lying between them.

Regarding this clone: The junction and the germline gene differ at one end; a read error may be behind it. The chain carries TRBV30 and TRBJ2-6, with D hard to call. Germline V lookup: CDR1 GTSNPN, CDR2 SVGIG (reference sequence). CDR3 length equals 12 residues. This CDR3 is CARSSGANVLTF. The CDR3 DNA reads as TGTGCCCGGAGCTCTGGGGCCAACGTCCTGACTTTC. Combining the CDR3 with reference TRBV30 and TRBJ2-6 gives the whole variable domain SQTIHQWPATLVQPVGSPLSLECTVEGTSNPNLYWYRQAAGRGLQLLFYSVGIGQISSEVPQNLSASRPQDRQFILSSKKLLLSDSGFYLCARSSGANVLTFGAGSRLTVL.

This rearrangement joins TRBV7-2 to TRBJ2-2, with 11 bases that match TRBD2. The germline gives CDR1 SGHTA, CDR2 FQGNSA. With V trimmed by 3 bases and J by 4 bases, 7 bases remained unmatched. The CDR3 runs to 17 residues. CDR3 region: CASSFPVLAGGTGELFF. CDR3 in DNA: TGTGCCAGCAGCTTCCCGGTTCTAGCGGGGGGCACCGGGGAGCTGTTTTTT.

CDR3 in amino acids: CAIRNGGSYEQYF. CDR3 coding DNA: TGTGCCATTAGAAACGGGGGATCCTACGAGCAGTACTTC. This chain joins TRBV10-3 and TRBJ2-7; weak D call: TRBD2 (6 bases). Looked up from germline, CDR1 is ENHRY and CDR2 is SYGVKD. This CDR3 region has 13 residues. Trimming left V 9 bases short and J 1 base short, with 13 bases between.

This clone turned up a few times. The chain recombines TRBV6-5 with TRBJ1-5, with a tentative D call TRBD1 (5 bases). The CDR3 extends over 14 amino acids. Trimming took 2 bases from V and 3 from J, leaving 8 bases between them. Germline V gene lookup returns CDR1 MNHEY and CDR2 SVGAGI. For the CDR3, the DNA is TGTGCCAGCAGTTACCAGGGAGACAATCAGCCCCAGCATTTT. Translating gives CASSYQGDNQPQHF.

The J gene is TRBJ2-7, the V gene TRBV27; D is ambiguous. V lost 5 bases, J lost 2 bases, and 10 bases lay in between. Germline V gene lookup returns CDR1 MNHEY and CDR2 SMNVEV (reference sequence). The CDR3 sequence is 13 residues long. The CDR3 loop is CASSPLPTYEQYF. CDR3 in DNA: TGTGCCAGCAGTCCTTTACCTACCTACGAGCAGTACTTC.

The V and J genes are TRBV30 and TRBJ1-4; D remains unclear. The CDR3 is 13 amino acids. V was clipped by 0 bases and J by 7 bases, with 9 bases between them. CDR1 is GTSNPN and CDR2 is SVGIG in the germline V gene (reference sequence). The chain's CDR3 is CAWSVTTGEKLFF. As DNA, the CDR3 is TGTGCCTGGAGTGTAACTACTGGTGAAAAACTGTTTTTT.

The chain links TRBV5-1 to TRBJ2-7; perhaps TRBD1 as D (6 bases). The V end was cut by 4 bases, the J end by 5 bases, with 10 bases between. Germline V gives CDR1 SGHRS, CDR2 YFSETQ. This CDR3 is built from 12 residues. The CDR3 region has the DNA TGCGCCAGCAGCCCACAGGGACACGAGCAGTACTTC. Translated, it gives CASSPQGHEQYF.

V is TRBV30 and J is TRBJ1-1; TRBD1 is a possible D gene (6 bases). The CDR3 length is 15 residues. Trimming cost V 0 bases and J 0 bases, with 11 bases left between them. CDR1 and CDR2 from the germline V gene are GTSNPN and SVGIG (reference sequence). The CDR3 region is CAWSVIGGLNTEAFF. In DNA, the CDR3 is TGTGCCTGGAGTGTAATTGGGGGCCTGAACACTGAAGCTTTCTTT. Full variable domain (remainder filled in from reference TRBV30 and TRBJ1-1): SQTIHQWPATLVQPVGSPLSLECTVEGTSNPNLYWYRQAAGRGLQLLFYSVGIGQISSEVPQNLSASRPQDRQFILSSKKLLLSDSGFYLCAWSVIGGLNTEAFFGQGTRLTVV.

The chain employs TRBV30 and TRBJ2-7, with 8 bases fitting TRBD1. V was pared by 7 bases and J by 0 bases, with 8 bases of the junction left unmatched. Germline V gene data show CDR1 as GTSNPN and CDR2 as SVGIG (reference sequence). The CDR3 runs 14 residues. As DNA, the CDR3 is TGTGCCTTAACGGGACAGGCCTTCTCCTACGAGCAGTACTTC. Translated, it gives CALTGQAFSYEQYF.

The J gene is TRBJ1-6, the V gene TRBV4-3, with D maybe TRBD1 (6 bases). The CDR3 spans 15 residues. Trimming stripped 0 bases from V and 6 bases from J, with 9 bases between. Germline V gene data show CDR1 as LGHNA and CDR2 as YSLEER. CDR3 protein: CASSQDWGANSPLHF. The DNA for the CDR3 is TGCGCCAGCAGCCAAGATTGGGGGGCTAATTCACCCCTCCACTTT.

There are a few counts of this clone. This chain joins TRBV14 and TRBJ1-6; no clear D gene. V was clipped by 0 bases and J by 7 bases, with 10 bases between them. This CDR3 is built from 15 residues. CDR1 SGHDN and CDR2 FVKESK come from the germline V gene. In nucleotides, the CDR3 is TGTGCCAGCAGCCAAGATCTGGCTGGGAATTCACCCCTCCACTTT. Protein: CASSQDLAGNSPLHF. Combining the CDR3 with reference TRBV14 and TRBJ1-6 gives the whole variable domain EAGVTQFPSHSVIEKGQTVTLRCDPISGHDNLYWYRRVMGKEIKFLLHFVKESKQDESGMPNNRFLAERTGGTYSTLKVQPAELEDSGVYFCASSQDLAGNSPLHFGNGTRLTVT.

CDR3 amino acids: CASSPRGLGEQYF. CDR3 bases: TGTGCCAGCAGCCCCAGGGGGCTGGGGGAGCAGTACTTC. The gene calls are TRBV14 and TRBJ2-7; TRBD1 matches at 8 bases. V lost 4 bases, J lost 7 bases, and 6 bases stayed unmatched. Germline lookup yields CDR1 SGHDN and CDR2 FVKESK. The CDR3 length is 13 residues.

This chain links TRBV18 with TRBJ2-5; no clear D gene. Trimming removed 0 bases at V and 1 base at J, with 6 bases between. Per the germline V gene, CDR1 is KGHSH and CDR2 is LQKENI. The CDR3 totals 14 residues. CDR3 loop: CASSPPPAQETQYF. The CDR3 DNA reads as TGTGCCAGCTCACCACCGCCAGCCCAAGAGACCCAGTACTTC.